Listed below are T cell receptor beta chains from one sample, sequenced in a study of response to subunit inactivated influenza vaccine. TCRdb used MiXCR to reprocess the RT-PCR reads, holding one entry per CDR3 protein. The profile covers 750,000 to 850,000 distinct CDR3 sequences, with 15% to 20% appearing a single time and 11% taken by the ten largest. The starting material was PBMCs from blood, obtained roughly 5 days after vaccination. The receptors shown here come from a man between 45 and 60 years old who received an inactivated influenza vaccine. Both conserved end residues are trimmed from each CDR3. The D gene is left open where the match is weak. Clone size is shown for a subset of rows, as once, few, many or a class of expanded clone.

TRBD1	NA	TRBJ2-7	TRBV6-1	ASSPGTGKYEQY
NA	NA	TRBJ2-7	TRBV27	ASSLSPTPHEQY
NA	NA	TRBJ1-2	TRBV7-2	ASSREDQPNYGYT
NA	few	TRBJ2-3	TRBV7-2	ASSQDYVTQY
NA	NA	TRBJ2-7	TRBV2	ASSTRPEQY
NA	few	TRBJ1-6	TRBV7-8	ASSLDPGTYNSPLH
NA	NA	TRBJ2-7	TRBV12-3/TRBV12-4	ASSTYPLGARAYEQY
NA	NA	TRBJ2-2	TRBV20-1	SAKGHSGELF
NA	few	TRBJ2-7	TRBV3-1	AGPDEQY
NA	NA	TRBJ1-1	TRBV12-3/TRBV12-4	ASQGGGPNTEAF
NA	few	TRBJ2-3	TRBV29-1	SVEGPPDTQY
TRBD1	NA	TRBJ2-7	TRBV5-1	ASSSKRDRGPYEQY
NA	NA	TRBJ2-3	TRBV12-3/TRBV12-4	ASSKRRTPPTDTQY
NA	NA	TRBJ2-5	TRBV15	ATSRAATEKETQY
NA	NA	TRBJ2-5	TRBV7-9	ASSPPEQETQY
NA	few	TRBJ2-3	TRBV7-8	ASSLASGVGTDTQY
TRBD2	NA	TRBJ2-5	TRBV5-1	ASSMGLAVQETQY
NA	NA	TRBJ1-3	TRBV12-3/TRBV12-4	ASSSRPSGNTIY
TRBD2	NA	TRBJ2-3	TRBV6-2/TRBV6-3	ASGGTRGDTQY
NA	NA	TRBJ2-5	TRBV25-1	ASSAGVRTTWETQY
TRBD2	many	TRBJ2-3	TRBV18	ASSPGLAGGTDTQY
NA	many	TRBJ1-2	TRBV12-3/TRBV12-4	ASSEAGVSSGYT
NA	NA	TRBJ1-1	TRBV6-1	ASSQGRVLGPTEAF
TRBD2	NA	TRBJ2-3	TRBV20-1	SAYPGLATDTQY